This passage covers 18 T cell receptor beta chains from one sample sequenced in a study of shared clonotypes between healthy human individuals. Sequenced by immunoSEQ multiplex PCR; TCRdb stores in-frame clones only, minus some. The repertoire holds some 2,100,000 clones, with 95% as singletons. Sequences were obtained from naive CD4+ T cells sorted from blood. The subset here: CD45RA+ positively selected. These receptors came from a young man in good health.

This chain joins TRBV6-6 and TRBJ2-7; D uncertain. The CDR3 contains 14 residues. Trimming removed 2 bases from V and 1 base from J, with 9 bases in between. Germline V gives CDR1 MNHNY, CDR2 SVGAGI (reference sequence). CDR3 nucleotide sequence: TGTGCCAGCAGTTACGGAGCTAGTTCCTACGAGCAGTACTTC. This gives the protein CASSYGASSYEQYF.

The genes are TRBV30 and TRBJ1-5; D is unresolved. Trimming removed 2 bases at V and 8 bases at J, with 13 bases between. In germline, CDR1 is GTSNPN, CDR2 SVGIG (reference sequence). CDR3 length: 13 amino acids. The CDR3, as DNA: TGTGCCTGGAGTCCCGGACGTCAAGAGCCCCAGCATTTT. This codes for CAWSPGRQEPQHF.

This rearrangement joins TRBV29-1 to TRBJ2-5; D gene unclear. Deletions cut 4 bases from V and 2 bases from J, with 11 bases between. CDR1 and CDR2 (germline): SQVTM, ANQGSEA. The length of the CDR3 is 13 residues. This CDR3 reads CSVGGVDQETQYF. In DNA form, the CDR3 reads TGCAGCGTTGGGGGTGTCGATCAAGAGACCCAGTACTTC.

This clone was seen just once. The chain is built from TRBV9 and TRBJ2-7; unclear D gene. Between the trimmed V and J ends, which lost 3 bases and 2 bases, there was a span of 15 bases. Germline loops: CDR1 SGDLS, CDR2 YYNGEE. The CDR3 runs to 15 residues. This chain's CDR3 is CASSDGRNGPYEQYF. The CDR3 DNA sequence: TGTGCCAGCAGCGACGGACGTAATGGACCCTACGAGCAGTACTTC. The complete variable domain, with remaining parts taken from reference TRBV9 and TRBJ2-7, reads DSGVTQTPKHLITATGQRVTLRCSPRSGDLSVYWYQQSLDQGLQFLIQYYNGEERAKGNILERFSAQQFPDLHSELNLSSLELGDSALYFCASSDGRNGPYEQYFGPGTRLTVT.

Remarks on this clone: Within the sample, other DNA sequences also encode this same CDR3. The chain recombines TRBV6-5 with TRBJ2-5; D uncertain. Germline CDR1 is MNHEY and CDR2 is SVGAGI. This CDR3 contains 11 residues. The V end lost 6 bases, the J end lost 3 bases, and 5 bases lay between the germline ends. As DNA, the CDR3 is TGTGCCAGCAGCCTTAAAGAGACCCAGTACTTC. As protein: CASSLKETQYF.

V gene TRBV13 combines with J gene TRBJ2-5, with TRBD1 matching over 8 bases. CDR3 size: 14 residues. The V segment lost 5 bases and the J segment 5 bases; nucleotides outside the gene matches: 7. Germline V lookup: CDR1 PRHDT, CDR2 FYEKMQ (reference sequence). CDR3 residues: CASSTSRGRETQYF. Written as DNA, the CDR3 is TGTGCCAGCAGCACTTCCAGGGGGCGGGAGACCCAGTACTTC.

This chain uses TRBV7-2 with TRBJ1-2, with 12 positions matching TRBD1. The CDR3 totals 16 residues. The V gene's germline CDR1 is SGHTA and CDR2 FQGNSA. J gave up 9 bases and V 2 bases, and 10 bases lay outside the gene matches. This CDR3 is CASSLIGTGGSASYTF. The CDR3 coding sequence is TGTGCCAGCAGCTTAATTGGGACAGGGGGCAGCGCGAGCTACACCTTC.

The chain has TRBV9 and TRBJ1-1; a possible D gene is TRBD1 (6 bases). V was shortened by 0 bases and J by 10 bases, with 25 bases between the two germline ends. The CDR3 runs to 17 residues. Germline V CDR1 and CDR2: SGDLS, YYNGEE. CDR3 sequence: CASSVAPLGAQAGAAFF. In nucleotides, the CDR3 is TGTGCCAGCAGCGTAGCCCCGTTAGGGGCACAGGCAGGGGCAGCTTTCTTT.

V usage is TRBV6-1 and J usage is TRBJ1-1; 8 bases line up with TRBD1. This CDR3 is built from 15 residues. Germline CDR1 MNHNS, CDR2 SASEGT. V gave up 4 bases and J gave up 0 bases; unmatched junction bases: 4. The CDR3 loop is CASSAQTGVNTEAFF. As DNA, the CDR3 is TGTGCCAGCAGTGCCCAGACAGGGGTGAACACTGAAGCTTTCTTT.

The V call is TRBV6-1, the J call TRBJ2-4; D may correspond to TRBD1 or TRBD2 (5 bases each). Germline V gene lookup returns CDR1 MNHNS and CDR2 SASEGT. V gave up 0 bases and J gave up 0 bases, with 12 bases separating them. The CDR3 length is 17 residues. Here the CDR3 DNA reads TGTGCCAGCAGTGAAGCGCTGGGGGTAACAGCCAAAAACATTCAGTACTTC. This gives the protein CASSEALGVTAKNIQYF.

The chain links TRBV14 to TRBJ1-4, with 7 bases identical to TRBD1. J lost 8 bases, V lost 4 bases, and 7 bases had no gene match. The CDR3 covers 14 residues. Germline loops: CDR1 SGHDN, CDR2 FVKESK. CDR3 sequence: CASSPRQGKEKLFF. CDR3 sequence (DNA): TGTGCCAGCAGCCCCAGACAGGGCAAGGAAAAACTGTTTTTT.

The rearrangement joins TRBV18 to TRBJ2-7; D unclear. The CDR3 extends over 14 amino acids. Trimming took 4 bases from V and 0 from J, leaving 10 bases between them. CDR1 is KGHSH and CDR2 is LQKENI in the germline V gene. Here the CDR3 reads CASSQKLSSYEQYF. The CDR3 DNA follows: TGTGCCAGCTCACAAAAATTGAGCTCCTACGAGCAGTACTTC.

This rearrangement joins TRBV5-1 to TRBJ1-2; 11 bases map to TRBD1. The germline V gene encodes CDR1 SGHRS and CDR2 YFSETQ. The CDR3 totals 14 residues. V shed 4 bases and J 7 bases; nucleotides not matched to a gene: 6. CDR3 protein: CASSPGTGGFGYTF. Here the CDR3 DNA reads TGCGCCAGCAGCCCCGGGACAGGGGGATTTGGCTACACCTTC.

The CDR3 sequence: CASAPKSYIEAFF. CDR3 DNA sequence: TGTGCCAGCGCTCCGAAGTCGTACATTGAAGCTTTCTTT. The rearrangement joins TRBV27 to TRBJ1-1; D is ambiguous. This CDR3 contains 13 residues. Germline-derived CDR1 and CDR2 are MNHEY and SMNVEV (reference sequence). V dropped 8 bases and J dropped 7 bases, with 17 bases sitting between them.

A single count supports this clone. The same CDR3 is also encoded by other DNA sequences in this sample. The chain has TRBV9 and TRBJ1-2; the match to TRBD1 covers 7 bases. CDR1 and CDR2 from the germline V gene are SGDLS and YYNGEE. With 2 bases clipped from V and 2 bases from J, the junction kept 3 bases outside the gene matches. This CDR3 is built from 14 residues. The CDR3: CASSVQTGNYGYTF. CDR3 nucleotides: TGTGCCAGCAGCGTCCAGACAGGGAACTATGGCTACACCTTC.

The chain recombines TRBV10-3 with TRBJ1-1, with D possibly matching TRBD1 (6 bases). The V gene's germline CDR1 is ENHRY and CDR2 SYGVKD. CDR3 length: 15 residues. V was clipped by 8 bases and J by 3 bases, with 19 bases between them. CDR3 in amino acids: CAIGRRTGMDTEAFF. CDR3 nucleotides: TGTGCCATCGGGCGCCGTACAGGGATGGACACTGAAGCTTTCTTT.

Concerning this clone itself: Other DNA sequences from this sample encode an identical CDR3 as well. The chain uses TRBV5-1 and TRBJ1-1; D unclear. Germline V gives CDR1 SGHRS, CDR2 YFSETQ. The CDR3 is made up of 13 amino acids. V lost 3 bases to trimming and J lost 0 bases, with 6 bases between them. The CDR3: CASSSQMNTEAFF. CDR3 bases: TGCGCCAGCAGCTCTCAGATGAACACTGAAGCTTTCTTT.

Comments on this clone: The same CDR3 also results from other DNA sequences found in this sample. This chain links TRBV2 with TRBJ2-2; unclear D gene. V lost 4 bases and J 0 bases, leaving 9 bases between the germline ends. CDR3 length: 15 residues. The germline gives CDR1 SNHLY, CDR2 FYNNEI. CDR3 DNA: TGTGCCAGCAGTGGGCAGGCCGCGAACACCGGGGAGCTGTTTTTT. Translation: CASSGQAANTGELFF. Combining the CDR3 with reference TRBV2 and TRBJ2-2 gives the whole variable domain EPEVTQTPSHQVTQMGQEVILRCVPISNHLYFYWYRQILGQKVEFLVSFYNNEISEKSEIFDDQFSVERPDGSNFTLKIRSTKLEDSAMYFCASSGQAANTGELFFGEGSRLTVL.